The entry below gives a single T cell receptor (beta chain) sequence along with its context. This sample is part of a study of blood T cell repertoires in COVID-19. The CDR3 totals 15 residues. Deletions cut 1 base from V and 2 bases from J, with 12 bases between. The germline V gene has CDR1 LGHDT and CDR2 YNNKEL (reference sequence). This study enrolled people aged 18 to 89 from 24 US geographic areas. Allocation to cohorts depended on clinical history reported by the participants. Exposed enrollees encountered a COVID-19 case at some point within 2 weeks before study entry. The assay was immunoSEQ multiplex PCR, and TCRdb's table has in-frame clones only and misses some. The top ten clones hold about 1.5% of a sample with 400,000 to 500,000 clones, about 88% of them seen once.

The specimen sequenced was PBMCs or T cells enriched from blood (not recorded which). V is TRBV3-1 (or the pseudogene TRBV3-2) and J is TRBJ2-7, with TRBD2 as a possible D gene (6 bases). The sequence was collected from a woman younger than 35 who had been exposed to COVID-19. For the CDR3, the DNA is TGTGCCAGCAGCCAAGTCGGAGGGGTCCCCTACGAGCAGTACTTC. Its protein product is CASSQVGGVPYEQYF.